This TCR beta chain was captured in a study of cytomegalovirus exposure and HLA in healthy donors (dated by TCRdb to 2015 to 2018). General notes on the study: An earlier analysis of about 560 of the donors reported 250 to 300 Gb of sequence data and approximately 120 million unique TCR beta sequences obtained from around 170 million T cells. HLA typing included class I and class II loci at four-digit resolution. Using immunosequencing, the study profiled T cell repertoires from roughly 650 subjects and related those repertoires to cytomegalovirus serostatus. The study was designed to test whether signatures of past pathogen exposure could be identified by cataloging public T cell receptors. To decide whether each TCR beta V gene segment behaved as functional or pseudogenic, an earlier analysis of fewer than 750 of the donors relied on high-throughput TCR beta sequencing. The later analysis used no new phenotypic data to find candidate immune exposures, relying instead on TCR beta sequences and their occurrence across donors. All discovery cohort repertoires had been generated on a single sequencing platform. Across approximately 400 genotyped donors of the cohort, an average of roughly 200,000 unique TCR beta nucleotide sequences per donor were sequenced, and approximately 19% of those sequences were non-productive. The number of donors typed differed by locus, with roughly 629-640 for A, B, C, DRB1 and DQB1, over 500 for DQA1, 600 to 610 for DPA1, and some 440 for DPB1. Five DR-DQ haplotypes were handled as single units for association and clustering because linkage in the cohort was strong. A later analysis re-examined previously published TCR beta repertoires from more than 600 donors and added high-resolution HLA genotyping to investigate patterns of TCR occurrence. Of the 300 to 450 genotyped donors, more than 75% were placed in the genetic ancestry cluster associated with self-reported Caucasian donors. To predict cytomegalovirus infection status, the study brought together high-throughput TCR immunosequencing, statistical association of individual TCRs with disease status, and machine learning. Roughly 300 gigabases of sequencing data and around 85 million unique TCR sequences made up an early release that covered 640 HLA-typed donors. A later genetic analysis took genome-wide SNP genotypes for about 55% of the roughly 670 donors and used that subset as a discovery cohort. Donor age, sex, ethnicity and CMV serostatus were compiled together with the repertoire data. Besides the first cohort of approximately 670 subjects, a separate validation cohort made up of some 110 different subjects was used. Broad study findings and their caveats: Compared with equally common non-associated chains, HLA-associated TCR beta chains in a later analysis were more clonally expanded and had lower generation probabilities. Three of the identified cytomegalovirus-associated TCR beta chains were confirmed in vitro to be specific for cytomegalovirus antigens. It was suggested by the authors that the approach could potentially be generalized to other disease states and immunological phenotypes. In a later analysis, the rate of TCR association differed among HLA loci, with DRB1 alleles having the most associated TCRs and HLA-C alleles having the fewest. Immune exposure information for the cohort was limited to CMV serostatus. Most CMV-associated TCR beta chains appeared to be HLA-restricted in a later analysis, and the HLA associations seemed to be driven largely by CMV exposure. A further reported finding was that TCR beta sequences accurately predicted the HLA-A and HLA-B alleles for most subjects in the first cohort. When HLA alleles, especially DR and DQ, strongly co-occurred, TCR associations were difficult to assign to individual alleles. Most TCR sequences were observed very rarely across donors, whereas some public TCRs were present in many individuals. Sequencing depth was assumed to be roughly uniform across donors in the presence/absence analyses, though that assumption may not hold. Because HLA typing was unavailable for some donors at each locus, only the typed subset was used in association tests. A cluster of highly shared sequence variants was judged likely to represent a technical artifact of the sequencing pipeline. The study gave a list of some 150 TCR beta chains associated with cytomegalovirus. Cytomegalovirus status was reported to be diagnosed by the classifier with high specificity and sensitivity in both the original and validation cohorts. Because counts were too low, roughly 16 rarely observed V segments, including chromosome 9 orphons, were left out of the earlier analysis of approximately 580 of the donors. Linkage disequilibrium might explain the correlated functional status among segregating V segments, but an unknown experimental factor could not be excluded. In this cohort, only TCR beta chains were sequenced, and detectable features were limited by the absence of alpha or paired-chain data. A later analysis associated 15,000 to 20,000 TCR beta sequences with specific HLA alleles at a false discovery rate of 0.05. In an earlier analysis of some 550 of the donors, most TCR beta V segments were observed in productive rearrangements about 90% or about 30% of the time, broadly matching IMGT annotations. In a later genetic analysis, fewer N-insertions in productive TCRs were reported among donors in an Asian-associated ancestry cluster than the roughly 640-donor mean. An association between a missense DCLRE1C variant and V-gene and J-gene trimming of TCR beta chains was found in a later genetic analysis and replicated in an independent cohort. According to a later analysis, parvovirus B19, influenza, CMV and Epstein-Barr virus appeared linked to several top co-occurrence clusters. The 87-base-pair reads could not distinguish some IMGT-functional V segments, including TRBV6-2 and TRBV6-3, so those segments were excluded.

Remarks on this clone: The antigen it binds to is not known. The junction does not match germline at one end; this may be a read error.

Library prep was done by the immunoSEQ multiplex PCR assay. The multiplex PCR relied on a mix of 60 forward primers for TCR Vbeta segments and 13 reverse primers for TCR Jbeta segments. A multiplex PCR assay on genomic DNA amplified the CDR3 region of rearranged TCR beta genes. On the Illumina HiSeq System, the amplified TCR beta libraries were sequenced as 87-base-pair reads. Concerning the study's data processing: A later analysis counted about 82 million unique TCR beta chains across the roughly 700 repertoires, and 9 million to 14 million of these chains were shared by at least two donors. Raw reads were error-corrected and collapsed into unique sequences by a nearest-neighbor algorithm in which closely related sequences were merged to remove PCR and sequencing errors. V, D and J gene segments were assigned by aligning CDR3 sequences to IMGT reference sequences. For a sequence to be retained, a match of at least six nucleotides was required to both a V gene segment and a J gene segment. Rearrangements were classified as productive when the CDR3 lacked stop codons and remained in frame with V and J, and all other rearrangements were classified as non-productive. Following IMGT convention, CDR3 was defined as the stretch from the second conserved V-encoded cysteine up to the conserved J-encoded phenylalanine. Sequences without an unambiguous match to a single V gene segment were excluded from the earlier analysis of about 600 of the donors. An earlier analysis of some 610 of the donors called V segments functional above 56.7% productive rearrangements and segregating when the between-donor standard deviation exceeded 5%. To diagnose cytomegalovirus status from the catalog of TCR beta chain sequences, a statistical classification framework was built. In a later analysis, TCR nucleotide sequences were compared against IMGT/GENE-DB human TR gene sequences so that V and J genes could be assigned. The TCRdist pipeline was used in a later analysis to assign CDR3 sequences and most-parsimonious VDJ recombination scenarios. A later analysis defined each TCR beta chain by its CDR3 amino acid sequence plus V-gene family, and excluded reads lacking a unique V-gene family. As a way to deal with suspected cross-contamination and a sequencing artifact, a later analysis dropped more than 500 nucleotide sequences that were highly shared and had low generation probability. In a later analysis, a clonal expansion index was calculated for each public chain from normalized within-repertoire ranks of inferred template counts. In a later analysis, generation probabilities were computed with a VDJ recombination model fitted to out-of-frame rearrangements, and the resulting probabilities were checked against IGoR. A later analysis scored TCR-TCR, TCR-HLA and TCR-CMV co-occurrence with hypergeometric tests, applying a repertoire-size bias correction to TCR pairs. False discovery rates were estimated in a later analysis by permuting HLA or CMV assignments 20 times. In a later analysis, co-occurring TCRs were grouped using DBSCAN, with TCRdist sequence similarity added in when clustering inside HLA-allele-positive subsets. Repertoires with fewer than 30,000 or more than 120,000 public chains were left out of co-occurrence clustering, as were about five repertoires with anomalous nucleotide sharing. Here the immuneACCESS table is served through TCRdb, limited to in-frame sequences with V and J called. Missing clones are a known gap in these copies; in checked studies unresolved V genes cover under half, and the rest lacks a known reason. Clone size and the V and J calls come from that table; the DNA yielded D and trimming. In all, the sample holds some 130,000 clones, and around 80% of those were seen once. The ten largest clones take up around 3.6% of the sample.

The CDR3 starts with the cysteine, ends with the phenylalanine, and has 15 residues. Here the CDR3 DNA is all that survives: 45 bases in frame from base 1. Reading the germline V gene gives CDR1 MDHEN and CDR2 SYDVKM. The cohort was made up of several hundred healthy bone marrow donors. At the time of sampling, every cohort member was nominally healthy, though immune exposures that went unrecorded were likely present. The donor tested CMV seronegative and was one of the 352 seronegative cohort members. Each donor provided a peripheral blood sample, and peripheral blood mononuclear cells were used for TCR beta sequencing. Genomic DNA extraction from the blood cell samples was performed with the Qiagen DNeasy Blood Extraction Kit.

The chain is assembled from TRBV28 and TRBJ1-2; the D gene is possibly TRBD1, with 6 bases matching. Material: PBMCs. The source of this sequence is a woman aged 40 to 50 in good health and CMV-seronegative. The CDR3 reads as follows: CASRPVGQRNYGYPF. The sequenced DNA is TGTGCCAGCAGACCAGTTGGACAGCGCAACTATGGCTACCCCTTC.